A selection of T cell receptor beta chains follows, all from one sample in a study of blood T cell repertoires in COVID-19. Sequencing used immunoSEQ multiplex PCR; TCRdb keeps in-frame clones, though not all of them. The sample lists fewer than 300,000 clones; roughly 84% were seen once. Sequencing was done on a sample of peripheral blood. These receptors came from a woman aged 18-29 years with acute or convalescent COVID-19. Both conserved end residues are trimmed from each CDR3. Fields, in order: J gene, V gene, CDR3 protein.

j_gene: TRBJ2-7
v_gene: TRBV19
CDR3aa: ASSQDYPYEQY

j_gene: TRBJ1-1
v_gene: TRBV18
CDR3aa: ASSPPSGSEAF

j_gene: TRBJ1-5
v_gene: TRBV12-5
CDR3aa: ASGQGQGAQPQH

j_gene: TRBJ1-5
v_gene: TRBV11-2
CDR3aa: ASSLDRGSNQPQH

j_gene: TRBJ2-7
v_gene: TRBV3-1/TRBV3-2
CDR3aa: ASSQDGGGIYEQY

j_gene: TRBJ2-3
v_gene: TRBV19
CDR3aa: ASSITRTGDTQY

j_gene: TRBJ1-1
v_gene: TRBV28
CDR3aa: ASPRSGVEAHGNTEAF

j_gene: TRBJ2-1
v_gene: TRBV5-1
CDR3aa: ASSPDLSSYNEQF

j_gene: TRBJ2-7
v_gene: TRBV18
CDR3aa: ASSPRQGLDEQY

j_gene: TRBJ2-5
v_gene: TRBV7-2
CDR3aa: ASSLVFGGAETQY

j_gene: TRBJ2-3
v_gene: TRBV7-2
CDR3aa: ASSLELAGQDTQY

j_gene: TRBJ1-5
v_gene: TRBV10-1
CDR3aa: ATQSGGGDSNQPQH

j_gene: TRBJ1-6
v_gene: TRBV30
CDR3aa: AWSRTKDHPYNSPLH

j_gene: TRBJ2-5
v_gene: TRBV5-1
CDR3aa: ASSLSGAVQETQY

j_gene: TRBJ2-2
v_gene: TRBV5-8
CDR3aa: ASSRGTGRAGELF

j_gene: TRBJ2-2
v_gene: TRBV18
CDR3aa: ASSPWTSGRANTGELF

j_gene: TRBJ2-1
v_gene: TRBV24-1
CDR3aa: ATSQNGLAGYEQF

j_gene: TRBJ2-7
v_gene: TRBV3-1/TRBV3-2
CDR3aa: ASSQTGLAGEQY

j_gene: TRBJ2-7
v_gene: TRBV27
CDR3aa: ASSRLAAYEQY

j_gene: TRBJ2-1
v_gene: TRBV27
CDR3aa: ASSLSFRGISYNEQF

j_gene: TRBJ2-7
v_gene: TRBV28
CDR3aa: ASSLFGDEQY

j_gene: TRBJ1-1
v_gene: TRBV4-3
CDR3aa: ASSQGYRNTEAF

j_gene: TRBJ2-1
v_gene: TRBV9
CDR3aa: ASSPSGTPGNEQF

j_gene: TRBJ2-3
v_gene: TRBV21-1
CDR3aa: ASSSGAGTDTQY

j_gene: TRBJ2-1
v_gene: TRBV29-1
CDR3aa: SAGRVRGEKGNEQF

j_gene: TRBJ2-5
v_gene: TRBV7-6
CDR3aa: ASSLGTSGSLETQY

j_gene: TRBJ2-1
v_gene: TRBV24-1
CDR3aa: ATSEGTSGIQF

j_gene: TRBJ1-2
v_gene: TRBV7-9
CDR3aa: ASSTDREFYGYT

j_gene: TRBJ2-3
v_gene: TRBV7-2
CDR3aa: ASAVRGGGFTDTQY

j_gene: TRBJ2-1
v_gene: TRBV18
CDR3aa: ASSPVGTSGAGSPEQF

j_gene: TRBJ2-7
v_gene: TRBV27
CDR3aa: ASSLMPGSTYEQY

j_gene: TRBJ1-2
v_gene: TRBV19
CDR3aa: ASSIGQAYGYGYT

j_gene: TRBJ2-3
v_gene: TRBV7-8
CDR3aa: ASSSGLATTDTQY

j_gene: TRBJ1-1
v_gene: TRBV3-1/TRBV3-2
CDR3aa: ASSQRTGGFEAF

j_gene: TRBJ1-1
v_gene: TRBV30
CDR3aa: AWSPGGVTGAF

j_gene: TRBJ2-7
v_gene: TRBV27
CDR3aa: ASSLLGSRNEQY

j_gene: TRBJ2-1
v_gene: TRBV11-2
CDR3aa: ASSLVAGQGRSEQF

j_gene: TRBJ1-2
v_gene: TRBV7-6
CDR3aa: ASSRGGAGGEGYT

j_gene: TRBJ2-2
v_gene: TRBV23-1
CDR3aa: ASSQFASGKVGELF

j_gene: TRBJ1-4
v_gene: TRBV18
CDR3aa: ASSWTGVSGEKLF

j_gene: TRBJ1-3
v_gene: TRBV7-2
CDR3aa: ASSSLRFSGNTIY

j_gene: TRBJ1-6
v_gene: TRBV6-5
CDR3aa: ASSYSERSPLH

j_gene: TRBJ1-2
v_gene: TRBV7-9
CDR3aa: ASSSWEGMNYGYT

j_gene: TRBJ2-7
v_gene: TRBV30
CDR3aa: ACHPTSGSSEQY

j_gene: TRBJ1-2
v_gene: TRBV19
CDR3aa: ASSIDRDFNYGYT

j_gene: TRBJ1-3
v_gene: TRBV7-9
CDR3aa: ASSSQTGAGNTIY

j_gene: TRBJ1-1
v_gene: TRBV6-6
CDR3aa: ASSPDRQIMNTEAF

j_gene: TRBJ2-2
v_gene: TRBV6-5
CDR3aa: ASKYDRLNTGELF

j_gene: TRBJ1-1
v_gene: TRBV10-3
CDR3aa: ATLPRDTNTEAF